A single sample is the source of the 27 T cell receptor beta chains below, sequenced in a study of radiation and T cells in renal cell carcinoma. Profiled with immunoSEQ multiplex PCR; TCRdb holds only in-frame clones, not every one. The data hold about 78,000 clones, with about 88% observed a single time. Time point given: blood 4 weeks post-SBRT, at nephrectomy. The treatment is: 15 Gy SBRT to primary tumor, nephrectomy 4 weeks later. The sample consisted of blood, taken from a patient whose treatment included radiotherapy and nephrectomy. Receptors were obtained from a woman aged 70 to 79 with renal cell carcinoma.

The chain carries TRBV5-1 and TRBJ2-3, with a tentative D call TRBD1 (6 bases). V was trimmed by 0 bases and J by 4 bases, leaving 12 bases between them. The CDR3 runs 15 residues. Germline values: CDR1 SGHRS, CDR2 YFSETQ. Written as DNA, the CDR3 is TGCGCCAGCAGCTTGGACCGGCAGGGGCCAGATACGCAGTATTTT. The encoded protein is CASSLDRQGPDTQYF.

CDR3 residues: CASSLGQAQGYF. CDR3 sequence (DNA): TGTGCCAGCAGCTTAGGACAGGCTCAGGGGTACTTC. The chain employs TRBV7-3 and TRBJ2-7, with TRBD1 matching over 7 bases. The CDR3 is 12 residues long. V gave up 2 bases and J gave up 12 bases; unmatched junction bases: 7. Germline V gene sequence: CDR1 SGHTA, CDR2 FQGTGA. The variable domain in full, with the rest retrieved from reference TRBV7-3 and TRBJ2-7, is GAGVSQTPSNKVTEKGKYVELRCDPISGHTALYWYRQSLGQGPEFLIYFQGTGAADDSGLPNDRFFAVRPEGSVSTLKIQRTERGDSAVYLCASSLGQAQGYFGPGTRLTVT.

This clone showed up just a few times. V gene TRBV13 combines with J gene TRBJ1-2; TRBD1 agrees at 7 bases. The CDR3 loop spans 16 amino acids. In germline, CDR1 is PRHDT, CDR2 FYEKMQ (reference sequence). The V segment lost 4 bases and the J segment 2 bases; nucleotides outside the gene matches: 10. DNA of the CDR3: TGTGCCAGCAGCTCCCGCCAGACAGGGAGAAACTATGGCTACACCTTC. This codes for CASSSRQTGRNYGYTF.

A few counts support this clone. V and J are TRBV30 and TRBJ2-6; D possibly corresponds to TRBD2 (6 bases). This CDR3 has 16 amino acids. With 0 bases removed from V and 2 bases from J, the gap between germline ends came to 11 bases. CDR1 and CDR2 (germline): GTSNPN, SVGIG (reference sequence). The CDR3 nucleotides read TGTGCCTGGAGTGTACGAGGAGGGACTGGGGCCAACGTCCTGACTTTC. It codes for CAWSVRGGTGANVLTF.

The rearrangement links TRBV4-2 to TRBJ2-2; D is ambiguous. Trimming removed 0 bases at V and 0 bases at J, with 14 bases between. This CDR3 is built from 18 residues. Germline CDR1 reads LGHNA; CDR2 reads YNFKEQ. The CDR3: CASSQDWTGYANTGELFF. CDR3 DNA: TGTGCCAGCAGCCAAGATTGGACGGGCTACGCGAACACCGGGGAGCTGTTTTTT.

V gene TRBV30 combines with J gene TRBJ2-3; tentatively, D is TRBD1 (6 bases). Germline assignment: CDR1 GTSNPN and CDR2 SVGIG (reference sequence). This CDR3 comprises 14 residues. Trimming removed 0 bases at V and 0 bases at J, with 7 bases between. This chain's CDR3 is CAWSVQGSTDTQYF. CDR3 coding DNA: TGTGCCTGGAGTGTACAGGGTAGCACAGATACGCAGTATTTT.

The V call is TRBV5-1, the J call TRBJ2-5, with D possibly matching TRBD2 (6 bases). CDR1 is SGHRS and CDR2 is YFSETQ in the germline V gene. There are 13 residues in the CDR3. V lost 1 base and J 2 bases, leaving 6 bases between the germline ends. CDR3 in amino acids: CASSLSGQETQYF. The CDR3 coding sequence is TGCGCCAGCAGCTTGAGCGGGCAAGAGACCCAGTACTTC.

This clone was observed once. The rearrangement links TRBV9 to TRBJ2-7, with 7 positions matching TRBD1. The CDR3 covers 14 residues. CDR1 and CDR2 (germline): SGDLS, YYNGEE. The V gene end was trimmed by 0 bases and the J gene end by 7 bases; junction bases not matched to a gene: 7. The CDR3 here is CASSVAEGAYEQYF. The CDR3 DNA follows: TGTGCCAGCAGCGTAGCTGAGGGGGCGTATGAGCAGTACTTC.

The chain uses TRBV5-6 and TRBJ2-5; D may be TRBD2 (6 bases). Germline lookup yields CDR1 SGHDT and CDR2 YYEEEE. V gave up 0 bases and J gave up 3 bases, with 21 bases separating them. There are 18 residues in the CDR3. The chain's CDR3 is CASSLESFTGLPKETQYF. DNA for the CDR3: TGTGCCAGCAGCTTGGAGAGTTTTACGGGACTCCCAAAAGAGACCCAGTACTTC.

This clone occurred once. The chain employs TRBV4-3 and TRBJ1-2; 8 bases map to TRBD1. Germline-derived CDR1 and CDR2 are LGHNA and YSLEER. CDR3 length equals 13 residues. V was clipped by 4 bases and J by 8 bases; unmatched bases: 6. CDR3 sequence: CASSRRTGSGYTF. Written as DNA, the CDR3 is TGCGCCAGCAGCCGTAGGACAGGGAGCGGCTACACCTTC.

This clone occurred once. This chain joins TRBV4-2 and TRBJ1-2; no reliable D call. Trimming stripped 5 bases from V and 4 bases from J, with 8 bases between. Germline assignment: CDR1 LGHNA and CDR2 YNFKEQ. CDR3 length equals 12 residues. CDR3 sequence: CASSADRYGYTF. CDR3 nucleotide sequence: TGTGCCAGCAGCGCGGACCGCTATGGCTACACCTTC.

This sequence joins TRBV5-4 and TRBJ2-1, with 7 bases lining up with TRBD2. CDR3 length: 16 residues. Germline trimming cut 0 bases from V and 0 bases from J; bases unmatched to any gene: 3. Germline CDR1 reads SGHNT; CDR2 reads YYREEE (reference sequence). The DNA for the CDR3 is TGTGCCAGCAGCTTGGGGGGCGGGGGCTCCTACAATGAGCAGTTCTTC. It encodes CASSLGGGGSYNEQFF.

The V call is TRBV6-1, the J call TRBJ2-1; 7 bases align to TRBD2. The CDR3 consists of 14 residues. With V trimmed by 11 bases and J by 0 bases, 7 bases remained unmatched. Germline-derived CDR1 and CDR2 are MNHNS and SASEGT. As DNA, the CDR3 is TGTGCCGTCTCTAGCGGAGACTCCTACAATGAGCAGTTCTTC. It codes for CAVSSGDSYNEQFF.

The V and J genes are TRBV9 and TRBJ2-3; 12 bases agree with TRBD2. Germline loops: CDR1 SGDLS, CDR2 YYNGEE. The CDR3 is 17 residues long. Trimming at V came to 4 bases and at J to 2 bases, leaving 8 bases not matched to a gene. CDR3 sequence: CASSTGLAGTFTDTQYF. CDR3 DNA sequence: TGTGCCAGCAGCACCGGACTAGCGGGGACTTTCACAGATACGCAGTATTTT.

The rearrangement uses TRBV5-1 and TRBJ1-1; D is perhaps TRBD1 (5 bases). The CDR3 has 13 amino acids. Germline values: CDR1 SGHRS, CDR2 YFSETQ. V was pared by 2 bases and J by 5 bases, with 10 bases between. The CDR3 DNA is TGCGCCAGCAGCTTAACCAGGGCGACTGAAGCTTTCTTT. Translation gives CASSLTRATEAFF.

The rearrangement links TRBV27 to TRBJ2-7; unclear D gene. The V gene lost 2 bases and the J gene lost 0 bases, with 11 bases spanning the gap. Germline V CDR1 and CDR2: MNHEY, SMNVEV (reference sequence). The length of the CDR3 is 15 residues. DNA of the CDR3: TGTGCCAGCAGTTTAAAAGGACGAAGCTCCTACGAGCAGTACTTC. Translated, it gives CASSLKGRSSYEQYF.

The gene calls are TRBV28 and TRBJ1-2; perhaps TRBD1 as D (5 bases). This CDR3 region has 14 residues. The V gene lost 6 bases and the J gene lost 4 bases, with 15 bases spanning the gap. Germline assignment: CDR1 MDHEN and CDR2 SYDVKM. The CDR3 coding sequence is TGTGCCAGCAGGGGGCGGGCGTGGGGCTATGGCTACACCTTC. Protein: CASRGRAWGYGYTF.

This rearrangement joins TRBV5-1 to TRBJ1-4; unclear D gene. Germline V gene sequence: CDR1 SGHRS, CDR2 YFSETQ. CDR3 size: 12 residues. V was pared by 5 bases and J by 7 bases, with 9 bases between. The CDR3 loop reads CASRAYGEKLFF. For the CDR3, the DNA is TGCGCCAGCAGAGCTTACGGTGAAAAACTGTTTTTT.

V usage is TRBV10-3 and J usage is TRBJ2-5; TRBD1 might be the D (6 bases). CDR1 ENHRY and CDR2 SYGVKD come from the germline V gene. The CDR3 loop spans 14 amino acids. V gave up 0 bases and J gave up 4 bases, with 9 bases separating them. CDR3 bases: TGTGCCATCAGTGAGTCGACAGGAGGAGAGACCCAGTACTTC. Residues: CAISESTGGETQYF.

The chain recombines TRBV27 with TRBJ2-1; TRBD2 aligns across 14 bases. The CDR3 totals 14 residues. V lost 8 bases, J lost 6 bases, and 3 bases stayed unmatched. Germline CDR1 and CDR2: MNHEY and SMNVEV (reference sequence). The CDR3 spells CASRLAGGGNEQFF. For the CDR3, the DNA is TGTGCCAGCCGACTAGCGGGGGGGGGCAATGAGCAGTTCTTC.

The DNA for the CDR3 is TGTGCCAGCAGCTGGAGCAGCTCTGGGGCCAACGTCCTGACTTTC. Protein: CASSWSSSGANVLTF. V is TRBV11-1 and J is TRBJ2-6; D gene uncertain. Germline CDR1 reads SGHAT; CDR2 reads FQDESV (reference sequence). This CDR3 spans 15 amino acids. Trimming pared 4 bases from V and 0 bases from J, leaving 7 bases between. Together with reference TRBV11-1 and TRBJ2-6, the CDR3 gives the full variable domain: EAEVAQSPRYKITEKSQAVAFWCDPISGHATLYWYRQILGQGPELLVQFQDESVVDDSQLPKDRFSAERLKGVDSTLKIQPAELGDSAMYLCASSWSSSGANVLTFGAGSRLTVL.

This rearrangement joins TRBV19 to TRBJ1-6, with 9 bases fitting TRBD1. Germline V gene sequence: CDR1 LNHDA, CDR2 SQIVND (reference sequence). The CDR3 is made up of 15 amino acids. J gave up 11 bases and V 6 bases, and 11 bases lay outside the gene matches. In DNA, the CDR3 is TGTGCCAGTAGAGGACAGGGGCATACAGTTACACCCCTCCACTTT. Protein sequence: CASRGQGHTVTPLHF.

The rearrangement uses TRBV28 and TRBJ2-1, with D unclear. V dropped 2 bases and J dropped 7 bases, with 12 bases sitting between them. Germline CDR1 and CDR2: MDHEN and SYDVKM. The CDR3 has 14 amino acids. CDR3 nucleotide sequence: TGTGCCAGCAGTTTAAATCTGGGTCTAAATGAGCAGTTCTTC. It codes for CASSLNLGLNEQFF.

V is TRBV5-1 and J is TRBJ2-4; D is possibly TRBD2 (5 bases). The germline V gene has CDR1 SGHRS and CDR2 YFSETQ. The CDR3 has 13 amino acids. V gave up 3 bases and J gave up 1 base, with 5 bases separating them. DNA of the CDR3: TGCGCCAGCAGCTCGGGGGCCAAAAACATTCAGTACTTC. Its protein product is CASSSGAKNIQYF.

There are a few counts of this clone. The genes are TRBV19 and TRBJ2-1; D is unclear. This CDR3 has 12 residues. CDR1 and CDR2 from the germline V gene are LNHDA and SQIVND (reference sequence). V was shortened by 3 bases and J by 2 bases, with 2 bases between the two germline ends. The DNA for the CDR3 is TGTGCCAGTAGTATCCCCTACAATGAGCAGTTCTTC. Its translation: CASSIPYNEQFF.

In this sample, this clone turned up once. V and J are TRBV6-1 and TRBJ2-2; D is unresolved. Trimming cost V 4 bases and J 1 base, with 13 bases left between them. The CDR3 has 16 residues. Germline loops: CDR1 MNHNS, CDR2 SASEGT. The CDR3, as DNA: TGTGCCAGCAGTGCTTTCCAGGTTCAGAACACCGGGGAGCTGTTTTTT. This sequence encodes CASSAFQVQNTGELFF.

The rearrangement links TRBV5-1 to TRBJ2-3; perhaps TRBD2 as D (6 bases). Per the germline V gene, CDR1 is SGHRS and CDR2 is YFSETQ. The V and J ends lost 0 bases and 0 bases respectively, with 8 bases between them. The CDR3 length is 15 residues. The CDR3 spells CASSLALASTDTQYF. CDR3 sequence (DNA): TGCGCCAGCAGCTTGGCGCTAGCGAGCACAGATACGCAGTATTTT.